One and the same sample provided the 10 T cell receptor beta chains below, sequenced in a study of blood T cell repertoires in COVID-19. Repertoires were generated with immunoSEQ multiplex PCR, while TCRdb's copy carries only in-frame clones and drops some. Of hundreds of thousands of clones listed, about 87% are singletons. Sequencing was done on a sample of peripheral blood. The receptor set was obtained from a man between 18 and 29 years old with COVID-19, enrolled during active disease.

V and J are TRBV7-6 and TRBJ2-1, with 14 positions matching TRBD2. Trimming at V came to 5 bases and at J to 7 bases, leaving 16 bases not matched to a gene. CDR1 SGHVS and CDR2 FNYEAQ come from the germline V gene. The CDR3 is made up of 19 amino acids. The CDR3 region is CASSAPRATSGRDLNEQFF. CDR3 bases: TGTGCCAGCAGCGCCCCGAGGGCGACTAGCGGGAGGGACTTAAATGAGCAGTTCTTC. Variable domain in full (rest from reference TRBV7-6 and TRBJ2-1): GAGVSQSPRYKVTKRGQDVALRCDPISGHVSLYWYRQALGQGPEFLTYFNYEAQQDKSGLPNDRFSAERPEGSISTLTIQRTEQRDSAMYRCASSAPRATSGRDLNEQFFGPGTRLTVL.

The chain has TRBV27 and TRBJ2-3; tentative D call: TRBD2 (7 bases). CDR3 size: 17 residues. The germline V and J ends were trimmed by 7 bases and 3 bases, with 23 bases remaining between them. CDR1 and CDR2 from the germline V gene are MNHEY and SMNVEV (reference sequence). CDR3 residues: CASTPRGGGRETDTQYF. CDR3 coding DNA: TGTGCCAGCACCCCGCGCGGGGGCGGCAGGGAGACAGATACGCAGTATTTT.

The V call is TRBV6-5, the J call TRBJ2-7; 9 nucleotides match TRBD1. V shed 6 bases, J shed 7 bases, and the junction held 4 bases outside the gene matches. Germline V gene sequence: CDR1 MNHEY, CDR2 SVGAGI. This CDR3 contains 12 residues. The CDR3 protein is CASRQGANEQYF. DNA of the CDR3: TGTGCCAGCAGACAGGGGGCAAATGAGCAGTACTTC.

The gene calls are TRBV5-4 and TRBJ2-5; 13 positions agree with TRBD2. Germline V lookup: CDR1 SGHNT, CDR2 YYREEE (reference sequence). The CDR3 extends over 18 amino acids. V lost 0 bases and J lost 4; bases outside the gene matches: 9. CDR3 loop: CASSLGLAGGYRGETQYF. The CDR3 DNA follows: TGTGCCAGCAGCTTGGGACTAGCGGGGGGCTATAGGGGAGAGACCCAGTACTTC.

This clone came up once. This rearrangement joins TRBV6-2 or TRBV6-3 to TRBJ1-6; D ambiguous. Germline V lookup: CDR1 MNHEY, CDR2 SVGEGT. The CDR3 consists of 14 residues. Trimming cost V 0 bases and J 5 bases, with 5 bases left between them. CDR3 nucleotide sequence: TGTGCCAGCAGTTACTCGAGTGATAATTCACCCCTCCACTTT. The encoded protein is CASSYSSDNSPLHF.

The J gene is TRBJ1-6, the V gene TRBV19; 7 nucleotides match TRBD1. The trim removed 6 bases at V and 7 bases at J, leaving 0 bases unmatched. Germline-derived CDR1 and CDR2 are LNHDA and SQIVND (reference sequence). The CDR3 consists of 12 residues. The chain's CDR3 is CASRQGNSPLHF. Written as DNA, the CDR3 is TGTGCCAGTAGACAGGGGAATTCACCCCTCCACTTT.

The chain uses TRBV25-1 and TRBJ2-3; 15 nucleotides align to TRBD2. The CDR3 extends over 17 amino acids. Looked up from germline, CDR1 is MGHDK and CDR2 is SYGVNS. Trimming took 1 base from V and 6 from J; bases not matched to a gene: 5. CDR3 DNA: TGTGCCAGCAGTGAATTCTCCGGGACTAGCGGGAGGGATACGCAGTATTTT. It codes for CASSEFSGTSGRDTQYF.

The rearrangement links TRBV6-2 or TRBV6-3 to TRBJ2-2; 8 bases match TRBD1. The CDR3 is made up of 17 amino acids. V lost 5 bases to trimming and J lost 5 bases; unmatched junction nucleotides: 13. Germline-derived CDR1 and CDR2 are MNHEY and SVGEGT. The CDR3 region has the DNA TGTGCCAGCAGTGAGGTTCGTCTCACAGGGGGGACCGGGGAGCTGTTTTTT. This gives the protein CASSEVRLTGGTGELFF.

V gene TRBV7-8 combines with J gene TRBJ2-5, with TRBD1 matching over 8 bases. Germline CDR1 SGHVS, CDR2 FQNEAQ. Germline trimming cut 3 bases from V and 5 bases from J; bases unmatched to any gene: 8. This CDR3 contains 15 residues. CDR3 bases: TGTGCCAGCAGCTTGGGACAGGTAGTGGTGGAGACCCAGTACTTC. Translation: CASSLGQVVVETQYF.

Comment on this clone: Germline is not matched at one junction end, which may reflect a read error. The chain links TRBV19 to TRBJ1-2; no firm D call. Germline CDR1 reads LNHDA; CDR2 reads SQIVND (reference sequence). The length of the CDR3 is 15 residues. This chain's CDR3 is CASSRPSFSNYGYIF. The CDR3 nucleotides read TGTGCCAGTAGTCGCCCCTCTTTCTCCAACTATGGCTACATCTTC.